The rows below give T cell receptor beta chains drawn from one sample of a study of blood T cell repertoires in COVID-19. Assay: immunoSEQ multiplex PCR; the TCRdb copy retains only in-frame clones and omits some. The table lists around 300,000 clones, 80% to 90% of them singletons, with roughly 11% in the top ten. The specimen sequenced was peripheral blood. All receptors come from a woman in her 70s with acute or convalescent COVID-19. Both conserved end residues are part of each CDR3. The D gene is left open where the match is weak. Size is stated for part of the rows, as once, few or many counts, or as a class when the clone is expanded.

clone_size j_call v_call d_call cdr3_nt cdr3_aa
NA TRBJ1-1 TRBV6-5 NA TGTGCCAGCAGTTACTCGAATAGAATGAACACTGAAGCTTTCTTT CASSYSNRMNTEAFF
NA TRBJ2-3 TRBV9 NA TGTGCCAGCAGCGTAGGAGTGTCCGATAGCACAGATACGCAGTATTTT CASSVGVSDSTDTQYF
NA TRBJ1-5 TRBV3-1/TRBV3-2 NA TGTGCCAGCAGCCAAGGGCGGGTTCAGCCCCAGCATTTT CASSQGRVQPQHF
NA TRBJ2-5 TRBV12-3/TRBV12-4 NA TGTGCCAGCAGTGACATGAACCAAGAGACCCAGTACTTC CASSDMNQETQYF
NA TRBJ2-5 TRBV5-5 NA TGTGCCAGCAGCTTTCGGTCCCCCGGGCAAGAGACCCAGTACTTC CASSFRSPGQETQYF
NA TRBJ2-3 TRBV2 TRBD1 TGTGCCAGCAGTCGGGACAGGGCAAGCACAGATACGCAGTATTTT CASSRDRASTDTQYF
NA TRBJ1-1 TRBV5-4 NA TGTGCCAGCAGCAGACAGTACAGGGATTTGAGTGAAGCTTTCTTT CASSRQYRDLSEAFF
NA TRBJ2-7 TRBV11-3 TRBD1 TGTGCCAGCAGCCTCTCCGGGACAGGGGCCTACGAGCAGTACTTC CASSLSGTGAYEQYF
once TRBJ2-5 TRBV14 TRBD2 TGTGCCAGCAGCCAACCACGGACAGCGGGAGGAGAGACCCAGTACTTC CASSQPRTAGGETQYF
few TRBJ1-5 TRBV7-9 NA TGTGCCAGCAGCTTACAGGGTCAAAGTAGTCAGCCCCAGCATTTT CASSLQGQSSQPQHF
NA TRBJ1-4 TRBV19 NA TGTGCCAGTAGAAGGCCAGGGCCGGAAAAACTGTTTTTT CASRRPGPEKLFF
NA TRBJ2-5 TRBV5-1 TRBD1 TGCGCCAGCAGCTTGGCGGGACAGGTTCAAGAGACCCAGTACTTC CASSLAGQVQETQYF
NA TRBJ1-2 TRBV7-9 TRBD1 TGTGCCAGCAGCCCCGGCATTGGACAGGGTAATGGCTACACCTTC CASSPGIGQGNGYTF
NA TRBJ2-5 TRBV7-9 NA TGTGCCAGCAGCTTACTTAGTGGAGAGACCCAGTACTTC CASSLLSGETQYF
NA TRBJ2-5 TRBV19 NA TGTGCCAGTACCCTCCGGGGGACCCCTCGGGAGACCCAGTACTTC CASTLRGTPRETQYF
NA TRBJ1-4 TRBV4-2 TRBD1 TGTGCCAGCAGCCAAGGCGGGACGACAGGGCCGTCGCAAAAACTGTTTTTT CASSQGGTTGPSQKLFF
NA TRBJ2-5 TRBV6-2/TRBV6-3 TRBD2 TGTGCCAGCAGTTCCGGGACTAGTGGGACCCAGTACTTC CASSSGTSGTQYF
NA TRBJ2-1 TRBV19 NA TGTGCCAGTAGTATCGCAGGCCGAGCCTACAATGAGCAGTTCTTC CASSIAGRAYNEQFF
NA TRBJ1-4 TRBV6-5 TRBD1 TGTGCCAGCAGGCCGCCGGGACAGAGGGGTGAAAAACTGTTTTTT CASRPPGQRGEKLFF
NA TRBJ2-3 TRBV11-2 NA TGTGCCAGCAGCCTAATTCACTCACTGACAGATACGCAGTATTTT CASSLIHSLTDTQYF
NA TRBJ1-6 TRBV11-2 NA TGTGCCAGCAGCTCGAATACAGGACATAATTCACCCCTCCACTTT CASSSNTGHNSPLHF
NA TRBJ1-1 TRBV18 NA TGTGCCGCCTGCTCCGAGGCGAACACTGAAGCTTTCTTT CAACSEANTEAFF
NA TRBJ2-1 TRBV7-8 TRBD2 TGTGCCAGCAGCTTAGTTCGACTAGCGGGGCCCCAGTTCTTC CASSLVRLAGPQFF
few TRBJ1-3 TRBV19 NA TGTGCCACTAAACTGGAGGCTGGAAACACCATATATTTT CATKLEAGNTIYF
few TRBJ1-3 TRBV3-1/TRBV3-2 TRBD1 TGTGCCAGCAGCCAGGACAGGGCGTTCGGCACCATATATTTT CASSQDRAFGTIYF
NA TRBJ1-6 TRBV3-1/TRBV3-2 NA TGTGCCAGCAGCCCGCGCAGGGCATTAAATTCACCCCTCCACTTT CASSPRRALNSPLHF
NA TRBJ2-1 TRBV5-1 NA TGCGCCAGCAGCGCACGGTCCACGAGCTCCTACAATGAGCAGTTCTTC CASSARSTSSYNEQFF
NA TRBJ1-2 TRBV6-5 TRBD1 TGTGCCAGCAGTTACCAGACAGGGCCCTATGGCTACACCTTC CASSYQTGPYGYTF
NA TRBJ1-5 TRBV19 NA TGTGCCAGTAGTCTTCCCGGGGGGATGGGCAATCAGCCCCAGCATTTT CASSLPGGMGNQPQHF
NA TRBJ1-3 TRBV20-1 NA TGCAGTGCTAGTTTCTCAGCTGGAAACACCATATATTTT CSASFSAGNTIYF
NA TRBJ1-2 TRBV6-4 TRBD1 TGTGCCAGCAGCTCAGGGACAGGGTCGGGGCACTATGGCTACACCTTC CASSSGTGSGHYGYTF
once TRBJ2-7 TRBV5-1 NA TGCGCCAGCAGCTTGCAGCCCCAGGGGTACCACGAGCAGTACTTC CASSLQPQGYHEQYF
NA TRBJ1-2 TRBV19 TRBD1 TGTGCCAGTAGTATCGGACAGGAATACTATGGCTACACCTTC CASSIGQEYYGYTF